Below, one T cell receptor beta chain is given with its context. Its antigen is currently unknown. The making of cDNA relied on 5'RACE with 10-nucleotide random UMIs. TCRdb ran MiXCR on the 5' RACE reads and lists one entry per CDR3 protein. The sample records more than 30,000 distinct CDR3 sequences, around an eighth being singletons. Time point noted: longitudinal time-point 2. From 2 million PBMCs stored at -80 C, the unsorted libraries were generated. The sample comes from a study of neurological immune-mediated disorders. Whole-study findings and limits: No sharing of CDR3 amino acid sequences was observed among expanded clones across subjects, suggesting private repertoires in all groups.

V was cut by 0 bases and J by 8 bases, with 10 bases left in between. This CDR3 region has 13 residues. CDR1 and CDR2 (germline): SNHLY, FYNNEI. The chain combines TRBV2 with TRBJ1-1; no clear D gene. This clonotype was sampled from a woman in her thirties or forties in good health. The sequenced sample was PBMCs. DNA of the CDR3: TGTGCCAGCAGTGAAGCAGGGCCCCCCGAAGCTTTCTTT. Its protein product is CASSEAGPPEAFF.